The 15 T cell receptor beta chains given below trace back to one sample, sequenced in a study of OX40 agonist ivuxolimab in advanced cancers. The method was immunoSEQ multiplex PCR; TCRdb's version includes in-frame clones alone and lacks a portion of them. The table lists 68,000 or so clones, roughly 80% of them singletons. The sequences come from CD4+ or CD8+ T cells sorted from blood, collected in a trial of the OX40 agonist ivuxolimab. The receptors shown here come from an adult with an advanced solid tumor such as melanoma, head and neck, liver or kidney cancer.

This chain connects TRBV30 to TRBJ1-1; D perhaps matches TRBD1 (6 bases). Germline loops: CDR1 GTSNPN, CDR2 SVGIG (reference sequence). V was trimmed by 8 bases and J by 7 bases, leaving 20 bases between them. The CDR3 is 13 amino acids. CDR3 DNA sequence: TGTGCCGGGCAGGGGTCCGCGTACCTTGAAGCTTTCTTT. Residues: CAGQGSAYLEAFF.

The chain is built from TRBV4-1 and TRBJ1-5, with D perhaps matching TRBD1 (5 bases). The CDR3 has 14 amino acids. Germline V gene data show CDR1 as MGHRA and CDR2 as YSYEKL. Trimming took off 3 bases at V and 2 bases at J, with 8 bases between the two ends. CDR3 sequence reads: CASSHAGGNQPQHF. The CDR3 DNA sequence: TGCGCCAGCAGCCACGCGGGGGGCAATCAGCCCCAGCATTTT.

The chain has TRBV18 and TRBJ1-1; unclear D gene. From germline, CDR1 is KGHSH and CDR2 LQKENI. The CDR3 runs to 14 residues. V lost 3 bases, J lost 1 base, and 9 bases lay in between. The chain's CDR3 is CASSPANPNTEAFF. The CDR3 bases are TGTGCCAGCTCACCGGCCAATCCGAACACTGAAGCTTTCTTT.

Only one count was recorded for this clone. This chain uses TRBV4-2 with TRBJ1-5; D is unclear. V lost 0 bases, J lost 3 bases, and 9 bases lay in between. This CDR3 is 15 amino acids long. CDR1 and CDR2 from the germline V gene are LGHNA and YNFKEQ. Here the CDR3 reads CASSQDQLDNQPQHF. In DNA, the CDR3 is TGTGCCAGCAGCCAAGATCAACTGGACAATCAGCCCCAGCATTTT.

Many counts were recorded for this clone. J is TRBJ1-2 and V is TRBV6-5, with a tentative D call TRBD1 (6 bases). Germline V gene sequence: CDR1 MNHEY, CDR2 SVGAGI. The CDR3 runs 13 residues. V lost 6 bases and J 5 bases, leaving 13 bases between the germline ends. The CDR3 sequence is CASSSGQSYGYTF. The CDR3 DNA follows: TGTGCCAGCAGCAGCGGACAGAGTTATGGCTACACCTTC.

The gene calls are TRBV5-6 and TRBJ2-5; no definite D call. The CDR3 extends over 14 amino acids. Deletions cut 0 bases from V and 0 bases from J, with 6 bases between. Germline CDR1 and CDR2: SGHDT and YYEEEE. The CDR3, as DNA: TGTGCCAGCAGCTTGGGCCTTGACCAAGAGACCCAGTACTTC. The encoded protein is CASSLGLDQETQYF.

The chain recombines TRBV6-1 with TRBJ2-1; TRBD2 might be the D (6 bases). The CDR3 totals 17 residues. Germline V lookup: CDR1 MNHNS, CDR2 SASEGT. V was trimmed by 4 bases and J by 4 bases, leaving 20 bases between them. The CDR3 nucleotides read TGTGCCAGCAGTGCTCACCTAGCGAGGGAGGCGTACAATGAGCAGTTCTTC. Its translation: CASSAHLAREAYNEQFF.

The chain links TRBV28 to TRBJ2-5; D might be TRBD1 (5 bases). Trimming shortened V by 8 bases and J by 6 bases, and 13 bases separated the two germline ends. This CDR3 comprises 12 residues. The germline V gene has CDR1 MDHEN and CDR2 SYDVKM. The CDR3 is CASLGQRKTQYF. CDR3 sequence (DNA): TGTGCCAGCCTGGGGCAAAGGAAGACCCAGTACTTC.

This chain uses TRBV5-1 with TRBJ2-2; D is undetermined. Trimming took off 0 bases at V and 3 bases at J, with 9 bases between the two ends. The CDR3 has 15 residues. Per germline, CDR1 SGHRS and CDR2 YFSETQ. CDR3: CASSLEGRDTGELFF. The CDR3, as DNA: TGCGCCAGCAGCTTGGAGGGAAGGGACACCGGGGAGCTGTTTTTT.

The chain is built from TRBV7-2 and TRBJ1-2; D gene uncertain. V shed 1 base and J shed 4 bases, with 10 bases lying between them. The CDR3 runs 14 residues. CDR1 is SGHTA and CDR2 is FQGNSA in the germline V gene. CDR3: CASSLGGGSYGYTF. The CDR3, as DNA: TGTGCCAGCAGCTTAGGCGGAGGGAGCTATGGCTACACCTTC.

The chain recombines TRBV2 with TRBJ2-7; TRBD1 matches at 10 bases. The CDR3 consists of 13 residues. Germline V gene data show CDR1 as SNHLY and CDR2 as FYNNEI. With 6 bases clipped from V and 3 bases from J, the junction kept 2 bases outside the gene matches. The CDR3 nucleotides are TGTGCCAGCAGCCGGGACAGGGGCTACGAGCAGTACTTC. This codes for CASSRDRGYEQYF. The full variable domain, rest sourced from reference TRBV2 and TRBJ2-7, is EPEVTQTPSHQVTQMGQEVILRCVPISNHLYFYWYRQILGQKVEFLVSFYNNEISEKSEIFDDQFSVERPDGSNFTLKIRSTKLEDSAMYFCASSRDRGYEQYFGPGTRLTVT.

The rearrangement joins TRBV5-6 to TRBJ2-1, with TRBD2 identical over 8 bases. The CDR3 extends over 14 amino acids. CDR1 is SGHDT, CDR2 YYEEEE, per germline. The J segment lost 5 bases and the V segment lost 4 bases, leaving 5 bases of the junction unmatched. CDR3 loop: CASSGAGADNEQFF. Written as DNA, the CDR3 is TGTGCCAGCAGCGGAGCGGGGGCTGACAATGAGCAGTTCTTC.

The chain recombines TRBV28 with TRBJ1-4, with a weak D call TRBD1 (6 bases). The germline V and J ends were trimmed by 3 bases and 3 bases, with 11 bases remaining between them. CDR1 MDHEN and CDR2 SYDVKM come from the germline V gene. The CDR3 contains 15 residues. The CDR3 here is CASSFRTDSNEKLFF. The DNA for the CDR3 is TGTGCCAGCAGTTTTAGGACAGACTCTAATGAAAAACTGTTTTTT.

This chain joins TRBV15 and TRBJ2-7; D is tentatively TRBD1 or TRBD2 (7 bases each). Germline assignment: CDR1 LNHNV and CDR2 YYDKDF (reference sequence). The ends were cut back, 0 bases at V and 2 bases at J, with 14 bases in the middle. The CDR3 is 16 residues long. Here the CDR3 reads CATSREAGQSTYEQYF. The CDR3 coding sequence is TGTGCCACCAGCAGAGAAGCGGGACAGTCGACCTACGAGCAGTACTTC.

The CDR3, as DNA: TGTGCCAGCAGGGGGGCGGGCAGTGGGTTTGTAGATACGCAGTATTTT. It codes for CASRGAGSGFVDTQYF. V and J are TRBV11-2 and TRBJ2-3, with D perhaps matching TRBD1 (6 bases). CDR1 is SGHAT, CDR2 FQNNGV, per germline. The CDR3 is 16 amino acids. The V end was cut by 6 bases, the J end by 5 bases, with 21 bases between.